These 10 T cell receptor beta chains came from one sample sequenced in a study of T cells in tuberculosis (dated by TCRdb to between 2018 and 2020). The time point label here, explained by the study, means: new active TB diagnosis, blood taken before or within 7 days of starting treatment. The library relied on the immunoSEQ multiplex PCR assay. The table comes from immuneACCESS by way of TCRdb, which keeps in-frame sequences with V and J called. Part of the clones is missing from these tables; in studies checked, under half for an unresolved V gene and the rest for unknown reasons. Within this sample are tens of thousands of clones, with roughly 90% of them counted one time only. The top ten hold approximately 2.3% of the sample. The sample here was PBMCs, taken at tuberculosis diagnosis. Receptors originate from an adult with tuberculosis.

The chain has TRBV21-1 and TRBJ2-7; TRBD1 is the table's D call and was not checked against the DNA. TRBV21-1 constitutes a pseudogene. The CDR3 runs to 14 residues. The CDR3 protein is CASSNPGTVSEQYV. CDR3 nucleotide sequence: TGTGCCAGCAGCAACCCCGGGACAGTCTCCGAGCAGTACGTC.

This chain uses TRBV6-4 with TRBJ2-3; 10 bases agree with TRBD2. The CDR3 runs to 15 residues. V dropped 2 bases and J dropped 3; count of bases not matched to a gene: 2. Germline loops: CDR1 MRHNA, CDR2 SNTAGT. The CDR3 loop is CASSDGLAETDTQYF. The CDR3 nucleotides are TGTGCCAGCAGTGACGGACTAGCGGAGACAGATACGCAGTATTTT.

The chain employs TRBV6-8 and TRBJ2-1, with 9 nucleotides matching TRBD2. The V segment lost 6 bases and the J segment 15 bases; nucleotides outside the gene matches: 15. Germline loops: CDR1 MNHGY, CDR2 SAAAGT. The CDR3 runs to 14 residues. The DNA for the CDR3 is TGTGCCAGCAGCCCCAAGGCGCTAGCGGGGCGAAGGTTCTTC. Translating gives CASSPKALAGRRFF.

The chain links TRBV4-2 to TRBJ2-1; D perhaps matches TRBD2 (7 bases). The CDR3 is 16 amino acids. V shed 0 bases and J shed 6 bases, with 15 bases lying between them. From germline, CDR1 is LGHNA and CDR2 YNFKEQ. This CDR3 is CASSQDHGGPGNEQFF. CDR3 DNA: TGTGCCAGCAGCCAAGATCACGGGGGGCCGGGCAATGAGCAGTTCTTC.

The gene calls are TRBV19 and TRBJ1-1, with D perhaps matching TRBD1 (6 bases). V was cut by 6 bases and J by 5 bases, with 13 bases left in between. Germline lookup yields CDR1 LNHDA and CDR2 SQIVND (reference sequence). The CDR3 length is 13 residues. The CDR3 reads CASRHRVETEAFF. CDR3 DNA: TGTGCCAGTAGGCACAGGGTAGAGACTGAAGCTTTCTTT. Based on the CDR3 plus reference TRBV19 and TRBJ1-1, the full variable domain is DGGITQSPKYLFRKEGQNVTLSCEQNLNHDAMYWYRQDPGQGLRLIYYSQIVNDFQKGDIAEGYSVSREKKESFPLTVTSAQKNPTAFYLCASRHRVETEAFFGQGTRLTVV.

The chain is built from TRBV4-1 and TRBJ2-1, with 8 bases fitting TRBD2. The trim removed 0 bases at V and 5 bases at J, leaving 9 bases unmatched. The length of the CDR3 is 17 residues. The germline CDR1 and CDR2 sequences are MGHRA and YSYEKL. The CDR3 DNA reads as TGCGCCAGCAGCCAAGATGGGCCGGGACTAGTAGACAATGAGCAGTTCTTC. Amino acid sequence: CASSQDGPGLVDNEQFF.

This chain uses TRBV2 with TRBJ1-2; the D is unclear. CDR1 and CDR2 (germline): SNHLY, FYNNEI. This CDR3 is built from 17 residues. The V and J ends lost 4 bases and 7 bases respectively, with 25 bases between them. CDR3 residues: CASSVSEAGGLMGGYTF. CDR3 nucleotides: TGTGCCAGCAGTGTAAGTGAAGCCGGAGGACTGATGGGTGGCTACACCTTC.

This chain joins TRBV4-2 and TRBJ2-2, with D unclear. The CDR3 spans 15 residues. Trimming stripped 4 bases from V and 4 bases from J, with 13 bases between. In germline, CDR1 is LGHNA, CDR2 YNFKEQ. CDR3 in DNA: TGTGCCAGCAGCCCCACGACTGGCTTCACCGGGGAGCTGTTTTTT. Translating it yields CASSPTTGFTGELFF.

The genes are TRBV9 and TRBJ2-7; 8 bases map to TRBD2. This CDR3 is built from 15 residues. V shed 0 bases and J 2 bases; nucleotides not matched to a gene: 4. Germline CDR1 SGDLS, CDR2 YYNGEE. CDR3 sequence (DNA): TGTGCCAGCAGCGTAGGATCGGGGGGGCCCTACGAGCAGTACTTC. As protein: CASSVGSGGPYEQYF.

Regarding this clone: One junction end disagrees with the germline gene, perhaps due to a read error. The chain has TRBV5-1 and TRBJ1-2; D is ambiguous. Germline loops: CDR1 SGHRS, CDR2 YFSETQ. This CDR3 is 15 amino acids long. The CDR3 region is CASSPEITAIYSYTF. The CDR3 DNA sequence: TGCGCCAGCAGCCCAGAAATCACAGCAATCTATAGCTACACCTTC.